This T cell receptor (beta chain) was identified in a study of T cell repertoires in cytomegalovirus infection. Study in general: Indications came from public TCR beta signatures; they pointed to CMV infection and to a matching HLA type. Study observations and caveats: Carriers of CMV and the relevant HLA type were discriminated by public TCR beta frequency. CMV-specific HLA-C-restricted TCR beta clonotypes dominated the ex vivo response.

Trimming stripped 2 bases from V and 7 bases from J, with 12 bases between. The germline CDR1 and CDR2 sequences are MNHNY and SVGAGI (reference sequence). The CDR3 spans 14 residues. Using its own MiXCR run on the reads, TCRdb lists one record per CDR3 protein. The sample yields almost 550,000 distinct CDR3 sequences, about 15% seen once. Note on this clonotype: The antigen is unknown.

Sequencing was done on a sample of CD8+ T cells from PBMCs. The sequence was collected from a human donor in good health (CMV status not recorded). Some clones in this sample may be carry-over from other donors' samples. The chain employs TRBV6-6 and TRBJ2-1, with no clear D. The CDR3 spells CASSYRPRPNEQFF. CDR3 nucleotides: TGTGCCAGCAGTTACCGGCCTAGACCGAATGAGCAGTTCTTC.